Listed here are 7 T cell receptor beta chains from one sample, sequenced in a study of STAT5B mutations in CD4+ large granular lymphocyte leukemia. TCRdb's copy holds only in-frame clones and misses some; the assay was immunoSEQ multiplex PCR. The sample gives about 4,100 clones, roughly 71% of which show up once; around three quarters is in the top ten. The sample comprised PBMCs. These receptors were obtained from a man aged 70-80 years with CD4+ T-cell large granular lymphocyte leukemia.

V gene TRBV9 combines with J gene TRBJ1-1; perhaps TRBD1 as D (5 bases). In germline, CDR1 is SGDLS, CDR2 YYNGEE. Trimming took off 4 bases at V and 0 bases at J, with 13 bases between the two ends. This CDR3 has 15 amino acids. The CDR3 DNA is TGTGCCAGCAGCCTCGGACAACAGATGAACACTGAAGCTTTCTTT. It is translated as CASSLGQQMNTEAFF.

The chain employs TRBV25-1 and TRBJ2-7; 8 nucleotides match TRBD1. CDR1 MGHDK and CDR2 SYGVNS come from the germline V gene. This CDR3 region has 14 residues. V trimming: 3 bases; J trimming: 3 bases; junction bases outside the gene matches: 4. The CDR3 nucleotides read TGTGCCAGCAGTGAGGGGACAGGACACTACGAGCAGTACTTC. As protein: CASSEGTGHYEQYF.

The chain uses TRBV7-9 and TRBJ1-2; TRBD1 matches 8 bases. V lost 6 bases to trimming and J lost 5 bases; unmatched junction nucleotides: 8. The CDR3 is made up of 14 amino acids. CDR1 and CDR2 from the germline V gene are SEHNR and FQNEAQ (reference sequence). The CDR3 here is CASSSAGTGYGYTF. CDR3 nucleotides: TGTGCCAGCAGTAGCGCCGGGACAGGATATGGCTACACCTTC.

This clone was seen just once. This chain uses TRBV5-1 with TRBJ1-2, with 7 bases that match TRBD1. V shed 5 bases and J 5 bases; nucleotides not matched to a gene: 12. The CDR3 runs 15 residues. Germline CDR1 and CDR2: SGHRS and YFSETQ. The CDR3 protein is CASRGTEEGQYGYTF. The CDR3 nucleotides read TGCGCCAGCAGGGGGACAGAGGAGGGGCAATATGGCTACACCTTC. The full variable domain, rest sourced from reference TRBV5-1 and TRBJ1-2, is KAGVTQTPRYLIKTRGQQVTLSCSPISGHRSVSWYQQTPGQGLQFLFEYFSETQRNKGNFPGRFSGRQFSNSRSEMNVSTLELGDSALYLCASRGTEEGQYGYTFGSGTRLTVV.

The genes are TRBV7-6 and TRBJ2-1; weak D call: TRBD2 (6 bases). The CDR3 runs to 13 residues. Germline loops: CDR1 SGHVS, CDR2 FNYEAQ. Trimming shortened V by 5 bases and J by 7 bases, and 12 bases separated the two germline ends. DNA for the CDR3: TGTGCCAGCAGCCTCCGACTAGTAAATGAGCAGTTCTTC. This sequence encodes CASSLRLVNEQFF.

This clone appeared a single time. The V gene is TRBV5-1, the J gene TRBJ2-5, with 13 bases aligning to TRBD2. V lost 4 bases to trimming and J lost 2 bases; unmatched junction nucleotides: 11. In germline, CDR1 is SGHRS, CDR2 YFSETQ. The CDR3 extends over 18 amino acids. CDR3 region: CASSLGETSGGEQETQYF. CDR3 nucleotide sequence: TGCGCCAGCAGCCTCGGGGAAACTAGCGGGGGGGAACAAGAGACCCAGTACTTC.

This clone showed up just a few times. This chain links TRBV6-6 with TRBJ2-1, with D possibly matching TRBD2 (6 bases). Per the germline V gene, CDR1 is MNHNY and CDR2 is SVGAGI (reference sequence). The CDR3 runs 12 residues. The ends were cut back, 2 bases at V and 15 bases at J, with 14 bases in the middle. The CDR3 bases are TGTGCCAGCAGTTACGGCCCTAGCGATCGGTTCTTC. Its protein product is CASSYGPSDRFF.